Shown below are 19 T cell receptor beta chains from a single sample sequenced in a study of breast tumors, draining lymph nodes, adjacent tissues. TCRdb re-called the multiplex PCR reads with MiXCR, one entry per CDR3 protein. The data show 150,000 to 200,000 distinct CDR3 sequences, more than 25% seen once. Breast cancer patients provided tissue from their axillary draining lymph nodes. Sequenced input: axillary lymph node tissue. These receptors all come from a female donor with breast cancer. Some clones in this sample may be carry-over from other donors' samples.

This clonotype was counted many times. The chain combines TRBV4-2 with TRBJ2-3; D may be TRBD2 (6 bases). CDR1 and CDR2 from the germline V gene are LGHNA and YNFKEQ. Trimming took 2 bases from V and 1 from J, leaving 13 bases between them. The CDR3 runs 16 residues. The CDR3 DNA is TGTGCCAGCAGCCAACAGGGTGGCGGGGGCACAGATACGCAGTATTTT. Translated: CASSQQGGGGTDTQYF.

This clonotype has at least ten counts. The chain couples TRBV10-3 to TRBJ1-1; D possibly corresponds to TRBD1 (5 bases). The CDR3 is made up of 14 amino acids. CDR1 and CDR2 (germline): ENHRY, SYGVKD. The V and J ends lost 3 bases and 5 bases respectively, with 13 bases between them. The CDR3 is CAISDGGWGTEAFF. CDR3 DNA sequence: TGTGCCATCAGTGACGGGGGGTGGGGGACTGAAGCTTTCTTT.

This clonotype was recorded at least ten times. The chain is built from TRBV27 and TRBJ1-6; the match to TRBD1 covers 8 bases. Trimming cost V 7 bases and J 6 bases; bases outside gene matches: 5. CDR1 is MNHEY and CDR2 is SMNVEV in the germline V gene (reference sequence). The CDR3 has 14 amino acids. CDR3 DNA sequence: TGTGCCAGCACCCCGACAGGGGCTAATTCACCCCTCCACTTT. Its translation: CASTPTGANSPLHF.

This clonotype was counted at least ten times. The rearrangement links TRBV4-3 to TRBJ1-2; weak D call: TRBD1 (5 bases). This CDR3 comprises 17 residues. V was clipped by 1 base and J by 5 bases, with 20 bases between them. Germline CDR1 LGHNA, CDR2 YSLEER. CDR3: CASSQGGRVSRLYGYTF. The CDR3 nucleotides read TGCGCCAGCAGCCAAGGGGGCAGGGTGTCCCGACTATATGGCTACACCTTC.

The sample holds a few counts of this clonotype. A read error is possible here, since a much larger clone lies one base away. The rearrangement joins TRBV6-1 to TRBJ2-1; 8 bases agree with TRBD2. V lost 5 bases to trimming and J lost 2 bases; unmatched junction nucleotides: 5. Germline lookup yields CDR1 MNHNS and CDR2 SASEGT. CDR3 length: 15 residues. CDR3 residues: CASSQGRGAYNEQFF. CDR3 bases: TGTGCCAGCAGTCAAGGGCGGGGGGCCTACAATGAGCAGTTCTTC.

Regarding this clonotype: At one end, the junction sequence differs from germline, possibly due to a read error. The chain is built from TRBV19 and TRBJ2-5; D might be TRBD1 (6 bases). Per the germline V gene, CDR1 is LNHDA and CDR2 is SQIVND (reference sequence). The CDR3 totals 14 residues. CDR3 nucleotide sequence: TGTGCCGGTAGTAAACAGGGTTTTGTGGAGACCCAGTACTTC. Its protein is CAGSKQGFVETQYF.

In regard to this clonotype: Given a much more abundant clone one base away, this may be a read error. This chain links TRBV6-6 with TRBJ2-1, with TRBD2 matching over 7 bases. CDR1 MNHNY and CDR2 SVGAGI come from the germline V gene (reference sequence). V lost 5 bases and J lost 2; bases outside the gene matches: 12. This CDR3 contains 17 residues. CDR3 nucleotides: TGTGCCAGCAGTCCCTTCCTTGGCGGGAGTACCTACAATGAGCAGTTCTTC. Translating it yields CASSPFLGGSTYNEQFF.

V and J are TRBV30 and TRBJ1-1, with no clear D. CDR1 and CDR2 from the germline V gene are GTSNPN and SVGIG (reference sequence). The CDR3 is 13 residues long. V was clipped by 3 bases and J by 0 bases, with 8 bases between them. The CDR3 loop reads CAWSLTMNTEAFF. CDR3 sequence (DNA): TGTGCCTGGAGCCTAACGATGAACACTGAAGCTTTCTTT.

The chain couples TRBV11-2 to TRBJ2-1, with 7 bases identical to TRBD2. The CDR3 contains 14 residues. Germline V lookup: CDR1 SGHAT, CDR2 FQNNGV. V lost 5 bases to trimming and J lost 4 bases; unmatched junction nucleotides: 5. The CDR3: CASSTRLAYNEQFF. DNA of the CDR3: TGTGCCAGCAGCACCCGACTAGCATACAATGAGCAGTTCTTC. Combining the CDR3 with reference TRBV11-2 and TRBJ2-1 gives the whole variable domain EAGVAQSPRYKIIEKRQSVAFWCNPISGHATLYWYQQILGQGPKLLIQFQNNGVVDDSQLPKDRFSAERLKGVDSTLKIQPAKLEDSAVYLCASSTRLAYNEQFFGPGTRLTVL.

Only a few counts were recorded for this clonotype. The J gene is TRBJ2-7, the V gene TRBV5-5; no clear D. The germline gives CDR1 SGHKS, CDR2 YYEKEE (reference sequence). Trimming stripped 0 bases from V and 0 bases from J, with 7 bases between. The CDR3 is made up of 14 amino acids. The CDR3 region is CASSLGGSSYEQYV. As DNA, the CDR3 is TGTGCCAGCAGCTTGGGCGGCAGCTCCTACGAGCAGTACGTC.

This clonotype was found many times. The chain uses TRBV10-1 and TRBJ1-4; perhaps TRBD1 as D (6 bases). This CDR3 spans 14 amino acids. Per the germline V gene, CDR1 is WNHNN and CDR2 is SYGVQD (reference sequence). V dropped 7 bases and J dropped 12 bases, with 21 bases sitting between them. CDR3 bases: TGCGCCAGCACTCGCCCAGGGGTGTGCTCGGAACTGTTTTTT. Its protein is CASTRPGVCSELFF.

The genes are TRBV6-2 or TRBV6-3 and TRBJ2-1; D is unclear. Germline V gives CDR1 MNHEY, CDR2 SVGEGT. Trimming took 5 bases from V and 4 from J, leaving 12 bases between them. The CDR3 is made up of 14 amino acids. The CDR3 loop is CASSHPTRYNEQFF. CDR3 nucleotide sequence: TGTGCCAGCAGTCACCCCACGCGGTACAATGAGCAGTTCTTC.

About this clonotype itself: At one of its ends the junction is not consistent with the germline gene, which may arise from a read error. The chain employs TRBV11-2 and TRBJ2-6; D tentatively fits TRBD1 or TRBD2 (5 bases each). The germline V gene encodes CDR1 SGHAT and CDR2 FQNNGV. The CDR3 is 14 amino acids. The CDR3 here is CASREGPWANVPTF. The CDR3 DNA reads TGTGCCAGCAGAGAGGGGCCTTGGGCCAACGTCCCGACTTTC.

Ten or more counts support this clonotype. The chain couples TRBV9 to TRBJ2-1; D unresolved. V dropped 3 bases and J dropped 5 bases, with 15 bases sitting between them. Germline values: CDR1 SGDLS, CDR2 YYNGEE. This CDR3 comprises 15 residues. DNA for the CDR3: TGTGCCAGCAGCGGATACAGAAGTACCGACAATGAGCAGTTCTTC. This sequence encodes CASSGYRSTDNEQFF.

There are a few counts of this clonotype. A single base separates this from a much larger clone, so it may be a read error. This chain uses TRBV6-1 with TRBJ1-4, with D unclear. The CDR3 is 14 amino acids. Germline V CDR1 and CDR2: MNHNS, SASEGT. The CDR3 loop reads CAGSPQVSLGKLFF. The CDR3 DNA sequence: TGTGCCGGCAGTCCCCAAGTATCGCTGGGAAAACTGTTTTTT.

This clonotype has only one observation. V is TRBV11-2 and J is TRBJ2-1; 8 bases are a match to TRBD2. CDR1 and CDR2 (germline): SGHAT, FQNNGV. The CDR3 contains 15 residues. V shed 3 bases, J shed 4 bases, and the junction held 5 bases outside the gene matches. CDR3 DNA: TGTGCCAGCAGCTTGAGCGGGGGAGCTTACAATGAGCAGTTCTTC. Encoded protein: CASSLSGGAYNEQFF.

About this clonotype itself: This may stem from a read error, because a much larger clone lies one nucleotide away. The chain carries TRBV7-2 and TRBJ2-5; TRBD2 aligns across 10 bases. The CDR3 contains 15 residues. Germline CDR1 and CDR2: SGHTA and FQGNSA. DNA of the CDR3: TGTGCCAGCAGTTCCCTAGCGGGGGTGAAAGAGACCCAGCACTTC. Protein sequence: CASSSLAGVKETQHF. The entire variable domain, with the rest obtained from reference TRBV7-2 and TRBJ2-5, is as follows: GAGVSQSPSNKVTEKGKDVELRCDPISGHTALYWYRQSLGQGLEFLIYFQGNSAPDKSGLPSDRFSAERTGGSVSTLTIQRTQQEDSAVYLCASSSLAGVKETQHFGPGTRLLVL.

This clonotype was found many times. The gene calls are TRBV7-8 and TRBJ2-1; 7 bases match TRBD2. CDR3 length: 15 residues. Germline lookup yields CDR1 SGHVS and CDR2 FQNEAQ. V lost 3 bases, J lost 7 bases, and 9 bases stayed unmatched. CDR3 in DNA: TGTGCCAGCAGCTTGAGACTAGCATCTAGGAATGAGCAGTTCTTC. Residues: CASSLRLASRNEQFF.

J is TRBJ2-5 and V is TRBV5-4; D possibly matches TRBD1 or TRBD2 (5 bases each). CDR3 size: 14 residues. Trimming took off 5 bases at V and 5 bases at J, with 16 bases between the two ends. Per germline, CDR1 SGHNT and CDR2 YYREEE (reference sequence). The CDR3 DNA reads TGTGCCAGCAGTCCCCGGGACGCAGGGGAGACCCAGTACTTC. It specifies CASSPRDAGETQYF.